These T cell receptor beta chains were read from a single sample in a study of blood T cell repertoires in COVID-19. Here immunoSEQ multiplex PCR was the method, and the copy in TCRdb shows in-frame clones only, minus some. The sample yields 390,000 or so clones, 80% to 90% seen once. Source material: PBMCs or T cells enriched from blood (not recorded which). The receptors derive from a man aged 18 to 30 who had recovered from COVID-19. Both conserved end residues are part of each CDR3. A D gene is named only where the DNA matches it firmly. Clone sizes are given selectively: once, few, many, or a class where the clone is expanded.

- TRBJ2-1 TRBD2 TRBV29-1 TGCAGCGTCGCGAGGCGGGGGTACAATGAGCAGTTCTTC CSVARRGYNEQFF
once TRBJ2-7 TRBD1 TRBV19 TGTGCCAGTAGTATGACCCCCAGGGGGAACTACGAGCAGTACTTC CASSMTPRGNYEQYF
- TRBJ2-5 TRBD1 TRBV2 TGTGCCAGCAGTGCACAGGGGTCCTTTGGGGAGACCCAGTACTTC CASSAQGSFGETQYF
- TRBJ1-6 TRBD1 TRBV27 TGTGCCAGCTTGACAGGGCCCCTCAATTCACCCCTCCACTTT CASLTGPLNSPLHF
- TRBJ1-4 TRBD1 TRBV9 TGTGCCAGCAGCAAACAGGGGGGTTGGGAAAAACTGTTTTTT CASSKQGGWEKLFF
- TRBJ1-5 - TRBV11-2 TGTGCCAGCAGCGCGGGTAGCAATCAGCCCCAGCATTTT CASSAGSNQPQHF
- TRBJ1-4 TRBD1 TRBV19 TGTGCCAGTAGCCGACAGGGGGCTTATTTTGAAAAACTGTTTTTT CASSRQGAYFEKLFF
- TRBJ2-2 - TRBV11-2 TGTGCCAGCAGCTTAGTAACGACAACCGGGGAGCTGTTTTTT CASSLVTTTGELFF
- TRBJ1-1 - TRBV9 TGTGCCAGCAGCGTTGACACCGACACTGAAGCTTTCTTT CASSVDTDTEAFF
- TRBJ2-1 TRBD2 TRBV7-9 TGTGCCAGCAGCTCAGCGGGGGCCTCCTACAATGAGCAGTTCTTC CASSSAGASYNEQFF
once TRBJ1-2 - TRBV12-3/TRBV12-4 TGTGCCAGCAGTTTGGGGGGGATCTATGGCTACACCTTC CASSLGGIYGYTF
- TRBJ1-6 TRBD1 TRBV4-1 TGCGCCAGCAGCCCCGGACAGGGAGCAGGTCCTTCACCCCTCCACTTT CASSPGQGAGPSPLHF
- TRBJ1-4 TRBD1 TRBV2 TGTGCCAGCACCGGGACAGCTGAAAAACTGTTTTTT CASTGTAEKLFF
- TRBJ2-3 TRBD1 TRBV6-2/TRBV6-3 TGTGCCAGCAGTTACTCGAAAATACGGGACAGACCTGACAAAGACACAGATACGCAGTATTTT CASSYSKIRDRPDKDTDTQYF
- TRBJ2-1 - TRBV30 TGTGCCTGGAGTGCCCAATGGACAATCTCCTACAATGAGCAGTTCTTC CAWSAQWTISYNEQFF
- TRBJ2-1 - TRBV5-1 TGCGCCAGCAGCTTGGGGCCGGAGCAGTTCTTC CASSLGPEQFF
- TRBJ2-7 - TRBV4-3 TGCGCCAGCAGCCAATCCTCAGCCCCCGGGGACGAGCAGTACTTC CASSQSSAPGDEQYF
- TRBJ1-2 - TRBV5-1 TGCGCCAGCAGCTTGAAGGAGGGGTTTCAGGGCCTCTATGGCTACACCTTC CASSLKEGFQGLYGYTF
few TRBJ2-1 - TRBV6-5 TGTGCCAGCAGTTACACGGGGGTTCCTTACAATGAGCAGTTCTTC CASSYTGVPYNEQFF
- TRBJ2-3 - TRBV5-1 TGCGCCAGCAGCCAGAACACAGATACGCAGTATTTT CASSQNTDTQYF
- TRBJ2-1 - TRBV7-7 TGTGCCAGCAGCCCGCCGGGTGGAAGGCAGTTCTTC CASSPPGGRQFF
- TRBJ2-1 TRBD2 TRBV7-3 TGTGCCAGCAGCTTATATCCACTAGCGGGAGGGCCGGGCAATGAGCAGTTCTTC CASSLYPLAGGPGNEQFF
- TRBJ1-4 - TRBV10-2 TGCGCCAGCAGTGATTACTCCAATGAAAAACTGTTTTTT CASSDYSNEKLFF
- TRBJ1-2 - TRBV6-5 TGTGCCAGCAGAAGACCAGGGAACGATGGCTACACCTTC CASRRPGNDGYTF
- TRBJ2-1 - TRBV6-2/TRBV6-3 TGTGCCAGCAGCCTTCGGGGGAGCACCTACAATGAGCAGTTCTTC CASSLRGSTYNEQFF
many TRBJ2-6 TRBD1 TRBV6-2/TRBV6-3 TGTGCCAGCAGTTACACGGACAGGGATGGGGCCAACGTCCTGACTTTC CASSYTDRDGANVLTF
- TRBJ1-1 - TRBV6-6 TGTGCCAGCAGTTACTCGGGGGGTGCAGCTTTCTTT CASSYSGGAAFF
- TRBJ2-7 TRBD1 TRBV28 TGTGCCAGCATGGGCATCGGACAGGGGGCCGCCCCTTCCTACGAGCAGTACTTC CASMGIGQGAAPSYEQYF
- TRBJ2-7 TRBD2 TRBV9 TGTGCCAGCAGCGGTGCGGGGGGCCCCTTTGAGAAGCAGTACTTC CASSGAGGPFEKQYF
- TRBJ1-1 - TRBV3-1/TRBV3-2 TGTGCCAGCAGCCACCGACGGCAGGTCTCTGAAGCTTTCTTT CASSHRRQVSEAFF
- TRBJ2-7 TRBD2 TRBV7-2 TGTGCCAGCATGACTGGGGGGGGCTACGAGCAGTACTTC CASMTGGGYEQYF